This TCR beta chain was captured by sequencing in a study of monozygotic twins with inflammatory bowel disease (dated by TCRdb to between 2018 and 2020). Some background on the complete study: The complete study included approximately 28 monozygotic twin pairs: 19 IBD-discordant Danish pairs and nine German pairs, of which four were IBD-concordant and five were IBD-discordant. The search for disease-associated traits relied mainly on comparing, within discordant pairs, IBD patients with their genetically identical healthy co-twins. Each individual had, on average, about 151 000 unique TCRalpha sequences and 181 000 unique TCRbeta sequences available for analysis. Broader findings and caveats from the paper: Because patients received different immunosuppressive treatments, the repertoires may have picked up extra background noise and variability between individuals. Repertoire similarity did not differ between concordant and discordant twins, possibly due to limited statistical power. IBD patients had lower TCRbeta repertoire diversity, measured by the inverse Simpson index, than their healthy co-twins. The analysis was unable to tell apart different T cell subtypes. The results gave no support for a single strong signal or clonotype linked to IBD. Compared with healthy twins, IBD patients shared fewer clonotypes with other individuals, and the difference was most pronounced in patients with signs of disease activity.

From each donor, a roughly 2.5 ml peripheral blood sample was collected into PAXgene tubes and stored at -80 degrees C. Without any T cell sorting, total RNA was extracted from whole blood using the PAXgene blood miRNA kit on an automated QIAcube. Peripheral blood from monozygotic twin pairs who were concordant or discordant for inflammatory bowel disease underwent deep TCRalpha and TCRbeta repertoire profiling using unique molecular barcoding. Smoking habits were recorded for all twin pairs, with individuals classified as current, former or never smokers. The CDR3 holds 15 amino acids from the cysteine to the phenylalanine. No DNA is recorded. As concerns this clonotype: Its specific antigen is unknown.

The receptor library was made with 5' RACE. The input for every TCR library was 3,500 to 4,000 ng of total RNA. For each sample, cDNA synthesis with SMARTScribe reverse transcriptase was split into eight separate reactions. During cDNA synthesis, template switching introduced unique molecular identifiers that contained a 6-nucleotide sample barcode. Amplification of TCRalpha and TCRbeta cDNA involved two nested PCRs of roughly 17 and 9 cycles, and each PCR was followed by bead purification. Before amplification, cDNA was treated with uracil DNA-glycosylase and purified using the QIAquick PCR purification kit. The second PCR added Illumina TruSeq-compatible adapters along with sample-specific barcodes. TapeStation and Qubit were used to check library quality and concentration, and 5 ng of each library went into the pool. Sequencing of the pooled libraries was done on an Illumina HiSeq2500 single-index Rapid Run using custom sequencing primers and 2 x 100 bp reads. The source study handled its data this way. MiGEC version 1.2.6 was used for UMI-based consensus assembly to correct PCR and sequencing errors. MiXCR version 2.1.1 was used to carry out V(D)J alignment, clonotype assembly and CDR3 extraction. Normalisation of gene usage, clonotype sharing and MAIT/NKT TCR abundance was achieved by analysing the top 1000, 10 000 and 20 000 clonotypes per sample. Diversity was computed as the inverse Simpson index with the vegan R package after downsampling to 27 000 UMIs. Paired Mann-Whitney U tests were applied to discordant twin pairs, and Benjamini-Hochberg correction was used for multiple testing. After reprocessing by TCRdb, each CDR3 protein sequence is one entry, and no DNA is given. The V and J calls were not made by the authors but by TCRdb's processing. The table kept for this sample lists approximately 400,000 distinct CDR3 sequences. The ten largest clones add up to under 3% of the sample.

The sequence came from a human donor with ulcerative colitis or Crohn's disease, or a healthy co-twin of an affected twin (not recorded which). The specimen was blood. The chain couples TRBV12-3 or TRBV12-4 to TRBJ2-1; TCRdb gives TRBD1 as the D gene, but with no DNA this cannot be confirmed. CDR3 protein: CASSLGGFSYNEQFF.